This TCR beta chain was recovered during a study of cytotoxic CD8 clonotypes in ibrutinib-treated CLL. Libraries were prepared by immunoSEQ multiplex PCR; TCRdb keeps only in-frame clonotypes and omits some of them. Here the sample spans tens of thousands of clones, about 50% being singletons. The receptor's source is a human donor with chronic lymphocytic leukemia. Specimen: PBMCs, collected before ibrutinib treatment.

The CDR3 here is CASGSFVTGAYEQYF. DNA for the CDR3: TGTGCCAGCGGATCCTTCGTGACAGGGGCCTACGAGCAGTACTTC. The chain has TRBV11-2 and TRBJ2-7; TRBD1 agrees at 8 bases. Germline V gives CDR1 SGHAT, CDR2 FQNNGV. V shed 8 bases and J 2 bases; nucleotides not matched to a gene: 11. This CDR3 spans 15 amino acids.